These T cell receptor beta chains were read from a single sample in a study of identical twins. TCRdb re-called the 5' RACE reads with MiXCR, one entry per CDR3 protein. The data contain roughly 250,000 distinct CDR3 sequences, around 7% of them singletons. These data were also reused for a study on yellow fever vaccine responses in identical twins.

Sequencing used memory (CD45RO+) T cells sorted from blood. These receptors were taken from a woman aged 18-29 years in good health. CDR3s include the opening cysteine and the closing phenylalanine or tryptophan. D genes are given only for firm matches. Only part of the rows carry a size: once, few, many, or a class if the clone is expanded.

v_gene	abundance	d_gene	j_gene	CDR3aa	CDR3nt
TRBV7-8	many	TRBD1	TRBJ1-4	CASSLDRGFNEKLFF	TGTGCCAGCAGCTTGGACAGGGGATTTAATGAAAAACTGTTTTTT
TRBV29-1	many	-	TRBJ2-1	CSVGSPGSYNEQFF	TGCAGCGTGGGCTCACCGGGCTCCTACAATGAGCAGTTCTTC
TRBV9	many	-	TRBJ2-2	CASSTHSTGELFF	TGTGCCAGCAGCACCCACAGCACCGGGGAGCTGTTTTTT
TRBV4-1	many	-	TRBJ1-1	CASRPILGEAFF	TGCGCCAGCAGACCAATACTAGGTGAAGCTTTCTTT
TRBV6-1	few	-	TRBJ1-3	CASRLNSDGDSGNTIYF	TGTGCCAGTCGCCTTAATTCGGACGGTGACTCTGGAAACACCATATATTTT
TRBV3-1	few	-	TRBJ2-1	CASSDTPGTRGWNEQFF	TGTGCCAGCAGCGATACCCCAGGTACCCGCGGGTGGAATGAGCAGTTCTTC
TRBV29-1	few	TRBD2	TRBJ2-1	CSVVTSGGLNEQFF	TGCAGCGTTGTGACTAGCGGGGGGTTGAATGAGCAGTTCTTC
TRBV7-8	few	-	TRBJ1-3	CASSLGGGGNTIYF	TGTGCCAGCAGCTTAGGCGGAGGAGGAAACACCATATATTTT
TRBV6-2/TRBV6-3	-	TRBD2	TRBJ2-1	CASRLAGGSWVSYNEQFF	TGTGCCAGCAGACTAGCGGGAGGTTCTTGGGTCTCCTACAATGAGCAGTTCTTC
TRBV28	few	-	TRBJ2-1	CASSLFSGNEQFF	TGTGCCAGCAGTTTATTTTCCGGGAATGAGCAGTTCTTC
TRBV10-2	few	-	TRBJ1-4	CASSEGQGTTNEKLFF	TGCGCCAGCAGTGAGGGGCAGGGAACAACTAATGAAAAACTGTTTTTT
TRBV11-2	few	TRBD2	TRBJ2-2	CASSLERGGISGELFF	TGTGCCAGCAGCTTAGAACGGGGGGGAATTTCCGGGGAGCTGTTTTTT